This T cell receptor (beta chain) is from a study of PD-1 blockade in classical Hodgkin lymphoma. Each of the patients experienced relapse following autologous stem cell transplantation, and their brentuximab vedotin exposure differed. Some clones are missing from TCRdb's copy, which holds only in-frame ones; the method was immunoSEQ multiplex PCR. The repertoire holds tens of thousands of clones, with roughly 91% as singletons. This receptor was taken from a human donor with classical Hodgkin lymphoma. The sample in question was peripheral blood mononuclear cells (PBMCs), obtained at baseline.

CDR3 sequence reads: CASSSTGGYGYTF. Written as DNA, the CDR3 is TGTGCCAGCAGCTCGACAGGAGGCTATGGCTACACCTTC. J is TRBJ1-2 and V is TRBV28, with a possible D match to TRBD1 (6 bases). Trimming took off 6 bases at V and 4 bases at J, with 12 bases between the two ends. The CDR3 has 13 amino acids. Germline values: CDR1 MDHEN, CDR2 SYDVKM.